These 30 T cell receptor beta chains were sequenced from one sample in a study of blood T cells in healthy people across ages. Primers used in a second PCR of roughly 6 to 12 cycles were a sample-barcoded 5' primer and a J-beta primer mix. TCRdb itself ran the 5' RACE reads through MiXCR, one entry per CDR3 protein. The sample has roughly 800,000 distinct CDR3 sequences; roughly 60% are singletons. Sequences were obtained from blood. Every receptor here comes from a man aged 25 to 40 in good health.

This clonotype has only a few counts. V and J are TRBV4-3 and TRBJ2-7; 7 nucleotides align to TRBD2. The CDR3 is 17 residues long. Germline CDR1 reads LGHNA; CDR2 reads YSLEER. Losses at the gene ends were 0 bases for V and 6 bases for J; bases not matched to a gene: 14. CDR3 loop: CASSQDFPSGGSGEQYF. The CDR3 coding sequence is TGCGCCAGCAGCCAAGACTTCCCTAGCGGAGGGTCGGGCGAGCAGTACTTC.

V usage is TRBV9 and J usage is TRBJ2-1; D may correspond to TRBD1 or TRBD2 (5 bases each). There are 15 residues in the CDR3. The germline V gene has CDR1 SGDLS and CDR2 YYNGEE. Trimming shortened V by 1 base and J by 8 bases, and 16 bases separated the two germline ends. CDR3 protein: CASSVSGTTSDEQFF. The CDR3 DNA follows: TGTGCCAGCAGCGTATCGGGGACCACCTCGGATGAGCAGTTCTTC.

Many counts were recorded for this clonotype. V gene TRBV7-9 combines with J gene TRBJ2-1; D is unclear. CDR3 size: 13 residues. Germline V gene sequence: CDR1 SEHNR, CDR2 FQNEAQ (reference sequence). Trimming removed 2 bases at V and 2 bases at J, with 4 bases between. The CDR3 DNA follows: TGTGCCAGCAGCTTATTTGCCTACAATGAGCAGTTCTTC. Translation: CASSLFAYNEQFF.

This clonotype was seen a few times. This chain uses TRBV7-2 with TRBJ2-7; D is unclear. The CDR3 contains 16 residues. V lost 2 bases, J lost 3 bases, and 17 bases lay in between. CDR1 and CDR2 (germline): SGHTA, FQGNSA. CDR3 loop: CASSLRLRAEIYEQYF. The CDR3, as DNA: TGTGCCAGCAGCTTACGTCTTCGAGCCGAAATCTACGAGCAGTACTTC. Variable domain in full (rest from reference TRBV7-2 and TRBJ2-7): GAGVSQSPSNKVTEKGKDVELRCDPISGHTALYWYRQSLGQGLEFLIYFQGNSAPDKSGLPSDRFSAERTGGSVSTLTIQRTQQEDSAVYLCASSLRLRAEIYEQYFGPGTRLTVT.

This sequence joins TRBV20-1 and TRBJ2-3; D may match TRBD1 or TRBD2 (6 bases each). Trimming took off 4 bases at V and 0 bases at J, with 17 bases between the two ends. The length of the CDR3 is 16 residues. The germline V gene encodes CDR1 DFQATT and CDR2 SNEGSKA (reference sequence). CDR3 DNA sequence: TGCAGTGCTAAAGGAGGGGGGAGCGGGAGCACAGATACGCAGTATTTT. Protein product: CSAKGGGSGSTDTQYF.

The CDR3 loop reads CASSSGTSLGEQYF. The DNA of the CDR3 is TGTGCCAGCAGTTCCGGGACTAGCCTGGGAGAGCAGTACTTC. The gene calls are TRBV28 and TRBJ2-4, with 9 bases fitting TRBD2. This CDR3 is built from 14 residues. The J segment lost 13 bases and the V segment lost 4 bases, leaving 11 bases of the junction unmatched. In germline, CDR1 is MDHEN, CDR2 SYDVKM. Full variable domain (missing parts from reference TRBV28 and TRBJ2-4): DVKVTQSSRYLVKRTGEKVFLECVQDMDHENMFWYRQDPGLGLRLIYFSYDVKMKEKGDIPEGYSVSREKKERFSLILESASTNQTSMYLCASSSGTSLGEQYFGAGTRLSVL.

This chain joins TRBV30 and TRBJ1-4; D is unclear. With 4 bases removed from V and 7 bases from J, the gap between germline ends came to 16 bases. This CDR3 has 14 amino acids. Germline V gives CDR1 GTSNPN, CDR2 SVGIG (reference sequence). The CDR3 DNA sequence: TGTGCCTGGACTTGGAATAGTATTTCTGAAAAACTGTTTTTT. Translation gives CAWTWNSISEKLFF.

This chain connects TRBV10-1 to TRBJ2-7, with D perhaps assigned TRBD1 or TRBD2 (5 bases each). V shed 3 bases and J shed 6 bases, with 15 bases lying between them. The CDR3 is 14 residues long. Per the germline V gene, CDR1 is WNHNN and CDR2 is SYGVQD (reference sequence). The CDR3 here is CASSDGTVVSEQYF. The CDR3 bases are TGCGCCAGCAGTGATGGGACGGTTGTATCCGAGCAGTACTTC.

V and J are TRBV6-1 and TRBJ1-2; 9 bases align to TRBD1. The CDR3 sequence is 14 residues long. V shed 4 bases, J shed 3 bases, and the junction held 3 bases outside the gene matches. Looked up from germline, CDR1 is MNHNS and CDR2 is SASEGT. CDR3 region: CASSARQGDYGYTF. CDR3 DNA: TGTGCCAGCAGTGCCCGACAGGGGGACTATGGCTACACCTTC.

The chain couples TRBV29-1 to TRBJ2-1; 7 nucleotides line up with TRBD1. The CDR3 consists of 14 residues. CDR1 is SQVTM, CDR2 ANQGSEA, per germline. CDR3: CSATKNDRENEQFF. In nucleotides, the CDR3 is TGCAGTGCAACCAAAAATGACAGGGAGAATGAGCAGTTCTTC.

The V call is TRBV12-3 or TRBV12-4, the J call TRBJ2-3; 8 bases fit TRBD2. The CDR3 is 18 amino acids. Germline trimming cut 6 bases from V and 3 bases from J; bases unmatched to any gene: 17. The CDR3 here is CASSGLSRVAGRTDTQYF. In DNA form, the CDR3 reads TGTGCCAGCAGCGGCCTTTCTAGGGTAGCGGGACGTACAGATACGCAGTATTTT.

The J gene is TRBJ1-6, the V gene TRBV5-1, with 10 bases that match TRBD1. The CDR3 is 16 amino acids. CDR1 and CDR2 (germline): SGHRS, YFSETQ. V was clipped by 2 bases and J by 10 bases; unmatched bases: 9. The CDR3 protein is CASSFNSGTGASPLHF. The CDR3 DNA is TGCGCCAGCAGCTTTAACTCCGGGACAGGGGCCTCACCCCTCCACTTT.

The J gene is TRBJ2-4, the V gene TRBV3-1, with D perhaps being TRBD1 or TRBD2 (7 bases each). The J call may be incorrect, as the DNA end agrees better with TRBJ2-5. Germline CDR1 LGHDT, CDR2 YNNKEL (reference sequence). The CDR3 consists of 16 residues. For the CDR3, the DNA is TGTGCCAGCAGCCCAAGGGACAGCGGGATAAAAGAGACCCAGTACTTC. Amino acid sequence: CASSPRDSGIKETQYF.

The CDR3: CATDGGTRKETQYF. CDR3 in DNA: TGTGCCACCGATGGCGGAACGAGAAAAGAGACCCAGTACTTC. J is TRBJ2-5 and V is TRBV21-1. TRBV21-1 is described as a pseudogene. The CDR3 consists of 14 residues.

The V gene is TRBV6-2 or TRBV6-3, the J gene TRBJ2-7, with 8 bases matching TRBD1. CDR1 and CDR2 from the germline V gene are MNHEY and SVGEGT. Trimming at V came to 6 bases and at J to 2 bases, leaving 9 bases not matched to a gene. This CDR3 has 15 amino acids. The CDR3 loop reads CASRARQGFAYEQYF. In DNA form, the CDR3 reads TGTGCCAGCAGAGCCAGACAGGGGTTCGCCTACGAGCAGTACTTC.

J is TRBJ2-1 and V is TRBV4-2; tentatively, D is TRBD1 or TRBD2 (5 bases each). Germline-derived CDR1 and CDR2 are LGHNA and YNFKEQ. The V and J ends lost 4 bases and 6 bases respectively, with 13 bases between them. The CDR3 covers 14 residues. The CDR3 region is CASSREGQRNEQFF. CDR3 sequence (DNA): TGTGCCAGCAGCCGAGAGGGGCAGCGCAATGAGCAGTTCTTC.

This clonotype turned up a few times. CDR3 sequence (DNA): TGTGCCAGCGGGGGGACTTACAATGAGCAGTTCTTC. Translated, it gives CASGGTYNEQFF. The gene calls are TRBV28 and TRBJ2-1, with D possibly matching TRBD2 (6 bases). The germline V gene encodes CDR1 MDHEN and CDR2 SYDVKM. The CDR3 loop spans 12 amino acids. V was clipped by 8 bases and J by 4 bases, with 9 bases between them.

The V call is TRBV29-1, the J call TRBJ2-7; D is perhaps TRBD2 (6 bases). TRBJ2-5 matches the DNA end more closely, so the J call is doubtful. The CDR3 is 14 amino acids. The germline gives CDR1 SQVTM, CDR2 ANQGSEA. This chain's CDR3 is CSVAGIGSQETQYF. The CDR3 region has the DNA TGCAGCGTTGCTGGAATCGGGAGCCAAGAGACCCAGTACTTC.

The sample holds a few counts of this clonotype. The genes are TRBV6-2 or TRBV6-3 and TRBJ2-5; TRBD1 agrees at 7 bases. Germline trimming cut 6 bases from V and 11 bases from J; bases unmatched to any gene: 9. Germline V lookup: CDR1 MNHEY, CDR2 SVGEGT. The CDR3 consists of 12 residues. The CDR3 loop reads CASSWGLGQQYF. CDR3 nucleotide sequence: TGTGCCAGCAGCTGGGGATTGGGACAGCAGTACTTC.

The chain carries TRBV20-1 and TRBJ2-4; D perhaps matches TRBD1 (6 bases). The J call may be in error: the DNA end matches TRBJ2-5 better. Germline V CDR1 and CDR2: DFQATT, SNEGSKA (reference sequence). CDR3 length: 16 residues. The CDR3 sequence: CSARSRGSRFRETQYF. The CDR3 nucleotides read TGCAGTGCTAGGTCGAGGGGGTCGAGGTTCCGGGAGACCCAGTACTTC.

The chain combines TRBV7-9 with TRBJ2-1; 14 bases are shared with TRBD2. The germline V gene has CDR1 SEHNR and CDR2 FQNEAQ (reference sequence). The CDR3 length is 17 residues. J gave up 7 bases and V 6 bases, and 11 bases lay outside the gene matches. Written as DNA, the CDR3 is TGTGCCAGCAGGAGACTAGCGGGAGGGCATGATTCGAATGAGCAGTTCTTC. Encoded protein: CASRRLAGGHDSNEQFF. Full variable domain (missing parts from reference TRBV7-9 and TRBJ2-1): DTGVSQNPRHKITKRGQNVTFRCDPISEHNRLYWYRQTLGQGPEFLTYFQNEAQLEKSRLLSDRFSAERPKGSFSTLEIQRTEQGDSAMYLCASRRLAGGHDSNEQFFGPGTRLTVL.

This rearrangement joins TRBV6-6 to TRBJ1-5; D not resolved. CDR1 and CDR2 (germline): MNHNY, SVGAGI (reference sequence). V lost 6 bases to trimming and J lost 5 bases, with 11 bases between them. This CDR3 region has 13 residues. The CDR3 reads CASSPIWDQPQHF. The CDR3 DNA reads TGTGCCAGCAGCCCAATTTGGGATCAGCCCCAGCATTTT.

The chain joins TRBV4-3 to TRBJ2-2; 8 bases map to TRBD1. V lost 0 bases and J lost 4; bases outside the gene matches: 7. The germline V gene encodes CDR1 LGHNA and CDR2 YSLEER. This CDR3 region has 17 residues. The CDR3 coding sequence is TGCGCCAGCAGCCAAGATTCAGGACAGGGAATCACCGGGGAGCTGTTTTTT. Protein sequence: CASSQDSGQGITGELFF.

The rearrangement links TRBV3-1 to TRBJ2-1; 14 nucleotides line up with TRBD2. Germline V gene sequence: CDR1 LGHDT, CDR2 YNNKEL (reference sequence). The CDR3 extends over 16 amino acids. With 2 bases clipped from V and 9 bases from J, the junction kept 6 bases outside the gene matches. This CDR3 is CASSQYSGLAGVEQFF. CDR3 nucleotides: TGTGCCAGCAGCCAATACTCGGGACTAGCGGGAGTTGAGCAGTTCTTC.

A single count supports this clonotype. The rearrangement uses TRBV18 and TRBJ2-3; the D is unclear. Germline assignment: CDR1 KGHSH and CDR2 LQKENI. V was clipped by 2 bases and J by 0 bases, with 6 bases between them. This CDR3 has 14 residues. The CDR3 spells CASSPIQSTDTQYF. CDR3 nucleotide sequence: TGTGCCAGCTCACCAATACAGAGCACAGATACGCAGTATTTT. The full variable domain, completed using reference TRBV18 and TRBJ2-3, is NAGVMQNPRHLVRRRGQEARLRCSPMKGHSHVYWYRQLPEEGLKFMVYLQKENIIDESGMPKERFSAEFPKEGPSILRIQQVVRGDSAAYFCASSPIQSTDTQYFGPGTRLTVL.

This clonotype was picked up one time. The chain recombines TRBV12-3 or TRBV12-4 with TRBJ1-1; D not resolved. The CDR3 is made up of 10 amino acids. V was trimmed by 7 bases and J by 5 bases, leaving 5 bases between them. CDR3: CASIGTEAFF. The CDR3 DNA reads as TGTGCCAGCATTGGTACTGAAGCTTTCTTT.

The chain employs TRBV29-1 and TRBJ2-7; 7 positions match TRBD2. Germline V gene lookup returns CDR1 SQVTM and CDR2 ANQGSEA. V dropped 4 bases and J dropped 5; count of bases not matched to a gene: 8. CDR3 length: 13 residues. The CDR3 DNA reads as TGCAGCGTTGGGCGAGCGGGGAAGAACGAGCAGTACTTC. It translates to CSVGRAGKNEQYF.

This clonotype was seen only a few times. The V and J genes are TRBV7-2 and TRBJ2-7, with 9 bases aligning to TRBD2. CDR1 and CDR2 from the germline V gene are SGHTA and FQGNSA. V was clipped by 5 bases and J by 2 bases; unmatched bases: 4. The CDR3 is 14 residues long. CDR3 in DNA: TGTGCCAGCAGCACGACTAGCGGACCCTACGAGCAGTACTTC. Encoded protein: CASSTTSGPYEQYF.

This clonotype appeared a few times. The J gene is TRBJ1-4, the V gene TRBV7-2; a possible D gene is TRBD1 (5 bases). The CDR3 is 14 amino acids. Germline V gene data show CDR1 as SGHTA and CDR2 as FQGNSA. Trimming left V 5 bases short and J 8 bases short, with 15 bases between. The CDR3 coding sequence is TGTGCCAGCAGCCGGGACCGTGGAGGCGAAAAACTGTTTTTT. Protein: CASSRDRGGEKLFF.

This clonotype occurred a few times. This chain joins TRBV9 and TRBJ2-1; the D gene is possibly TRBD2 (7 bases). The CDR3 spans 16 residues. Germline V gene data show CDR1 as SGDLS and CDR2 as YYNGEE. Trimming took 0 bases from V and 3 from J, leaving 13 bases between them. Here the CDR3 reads CASSVGGGGSYNEQFF. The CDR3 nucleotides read TGTGCCAGCAGCGTAGGAGGGGGGGGCAGCTACAATGAGCAGTTCTTC. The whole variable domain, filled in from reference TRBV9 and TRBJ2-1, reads DSGVTQTPKHLITATGQRVTLRCSPRSGDLSVYWYQQSLDQGLQFLIQYYNGEERAKGNILERFSAQQFPDLHSELNLSSLELGDSALYFCASSVGGGGSYNEQFFGPGTRLTVL.